This T cell receptor (beta chain) was found in a study of CD8+CD57+ T cells in acquired aplastic anemia. Study observations and caveats: Shared by patients and controls, 25 to 30 CD8+ CDR3s were abundant in patients.

CDR3 length equals 14 residues. After removal of 6 bases from V and 11 bases from J, the junction contained 12 bases not matched to a gene. Germline CDR1 ENHRY, CDR2 SYGVKD. TCR beta VDJ and CDR3 were profiled, and genomic DNA was the template. TCRdb processed the reads anew with MiXCR; each CDR3 protein has one entry. The table has fewer than 200,000 distinct CDR3 sequences, 48% seen once; the top ten hold around 2%. Details on this clonotype: Its antigen is currently unknown.

Patients chosen for sequencing had shown CD8+CD57+ cell expansion by flow cytometry. All patients had severe acquired aplastic anemia. When blood sampling took place, the patients had received no therapy. The V and J genes are TRBV10-3 and TRBJ2-3, with 9 positions matching TRBD1. Sequenced: sorted CD4+, CD8+, or CD8+CD57+ T cells (not recorded which) from PBMCs. This receptor was identified in a human donor with aplastic anemia. The CDR3 region is CAIRRQGEYNEQYF. CDR3 nucleotide sequence: TGTGCCATCAGGAGACAGGGGGAATATAATGAGCAGTATTTT.